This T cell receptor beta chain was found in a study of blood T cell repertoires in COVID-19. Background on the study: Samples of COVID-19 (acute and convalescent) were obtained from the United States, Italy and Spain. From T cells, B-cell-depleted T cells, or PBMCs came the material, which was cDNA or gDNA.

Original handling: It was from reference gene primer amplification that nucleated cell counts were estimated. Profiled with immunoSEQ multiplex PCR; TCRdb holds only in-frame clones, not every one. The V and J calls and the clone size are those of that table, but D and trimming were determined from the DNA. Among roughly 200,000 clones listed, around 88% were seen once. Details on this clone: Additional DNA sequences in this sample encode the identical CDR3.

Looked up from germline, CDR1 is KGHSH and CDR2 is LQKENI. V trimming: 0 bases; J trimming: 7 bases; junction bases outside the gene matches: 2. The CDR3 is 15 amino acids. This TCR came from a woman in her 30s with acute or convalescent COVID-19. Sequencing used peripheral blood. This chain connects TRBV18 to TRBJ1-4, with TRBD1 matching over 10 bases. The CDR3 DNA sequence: TGTGCCAGCTCACCACCTGGACAGGGGGGTGAAAAACTGTTTTTT. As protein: CASSPPGQGGEKLFF. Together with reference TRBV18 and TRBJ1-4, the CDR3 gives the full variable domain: NAGVMQNPRHLVRRRGQEARLRCSPMKGHSHVYWYRQLPEEGLKFMVYLQKENIIDESGMPKERFSAEFPKEGPSILRIQQVVRGDSAAYFCASSPPGQGGEKLFFGSGTQLSVL.